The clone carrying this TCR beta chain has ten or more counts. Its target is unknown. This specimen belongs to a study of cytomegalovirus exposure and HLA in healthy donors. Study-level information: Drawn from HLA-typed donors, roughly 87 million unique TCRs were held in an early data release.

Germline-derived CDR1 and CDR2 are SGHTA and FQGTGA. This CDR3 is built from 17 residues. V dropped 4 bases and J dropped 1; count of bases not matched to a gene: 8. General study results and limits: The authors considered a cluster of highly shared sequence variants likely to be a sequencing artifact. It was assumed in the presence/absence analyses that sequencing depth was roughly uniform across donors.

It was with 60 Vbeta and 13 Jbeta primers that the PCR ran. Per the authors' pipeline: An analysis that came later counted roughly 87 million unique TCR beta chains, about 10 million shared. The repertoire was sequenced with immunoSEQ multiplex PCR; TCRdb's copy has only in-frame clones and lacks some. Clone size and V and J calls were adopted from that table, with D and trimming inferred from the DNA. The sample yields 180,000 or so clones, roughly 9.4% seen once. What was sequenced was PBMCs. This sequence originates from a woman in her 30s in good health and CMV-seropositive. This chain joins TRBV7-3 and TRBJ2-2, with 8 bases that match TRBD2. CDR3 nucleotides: TGTGCCAGCAGCTCCCAAGGCGGGAGGAAGAACACCGGGGAGCTGTTTTTT. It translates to CASSSQGGRKNTGELFF. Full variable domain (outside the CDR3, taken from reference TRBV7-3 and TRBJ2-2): GAGVSQTPSNKVTEKGKYVELRCDPISGHTALYWYRQSLGQGPEFLIYFQGTGAADDSGLPNDRFFAVRPEGSVSTLKIQRTERGDSAVYLCASSSQGGRKNTGELFFGEGSRLTVL.